Given below is one T cell receptor (beta chain) in context. Its antigen is currently unknown. These data come from a study of monozygotic twins with cystic fibrosis. Study findings and constraints: Clonality was generally low (median roughly 0.0095), higher in the most severe patients.

Clones were read by immunoSEQ multiplex PCR, and TCRdb kept only the in-frame ones, dropping some. Counted here are approximately 17,000 clones, around 96% occurring once; the ten biggest clones make up roughly 0.62%. Germline V gives CDR1 SEHNR, CDR2 FQNEAQ (reference sequence). CDR3 length: 14 amino acids. After removal of 5 bases from V and 3 bases from J, the junction contained 4 bases not matched to a gene. This chain links TRBV7-9 with TRBJ1-2; TRBD1 aligns across 9 bases. This sequence was found in a girl aged 2-15 years with cystic fibrosis. Sequenced sample: blood. CDR3: CASSRDREYYGYTF. The CDR3 DNA follows: TGTGCCAGCAGCAGGGACAGGGAGTACTATGGCTACACCTTC.